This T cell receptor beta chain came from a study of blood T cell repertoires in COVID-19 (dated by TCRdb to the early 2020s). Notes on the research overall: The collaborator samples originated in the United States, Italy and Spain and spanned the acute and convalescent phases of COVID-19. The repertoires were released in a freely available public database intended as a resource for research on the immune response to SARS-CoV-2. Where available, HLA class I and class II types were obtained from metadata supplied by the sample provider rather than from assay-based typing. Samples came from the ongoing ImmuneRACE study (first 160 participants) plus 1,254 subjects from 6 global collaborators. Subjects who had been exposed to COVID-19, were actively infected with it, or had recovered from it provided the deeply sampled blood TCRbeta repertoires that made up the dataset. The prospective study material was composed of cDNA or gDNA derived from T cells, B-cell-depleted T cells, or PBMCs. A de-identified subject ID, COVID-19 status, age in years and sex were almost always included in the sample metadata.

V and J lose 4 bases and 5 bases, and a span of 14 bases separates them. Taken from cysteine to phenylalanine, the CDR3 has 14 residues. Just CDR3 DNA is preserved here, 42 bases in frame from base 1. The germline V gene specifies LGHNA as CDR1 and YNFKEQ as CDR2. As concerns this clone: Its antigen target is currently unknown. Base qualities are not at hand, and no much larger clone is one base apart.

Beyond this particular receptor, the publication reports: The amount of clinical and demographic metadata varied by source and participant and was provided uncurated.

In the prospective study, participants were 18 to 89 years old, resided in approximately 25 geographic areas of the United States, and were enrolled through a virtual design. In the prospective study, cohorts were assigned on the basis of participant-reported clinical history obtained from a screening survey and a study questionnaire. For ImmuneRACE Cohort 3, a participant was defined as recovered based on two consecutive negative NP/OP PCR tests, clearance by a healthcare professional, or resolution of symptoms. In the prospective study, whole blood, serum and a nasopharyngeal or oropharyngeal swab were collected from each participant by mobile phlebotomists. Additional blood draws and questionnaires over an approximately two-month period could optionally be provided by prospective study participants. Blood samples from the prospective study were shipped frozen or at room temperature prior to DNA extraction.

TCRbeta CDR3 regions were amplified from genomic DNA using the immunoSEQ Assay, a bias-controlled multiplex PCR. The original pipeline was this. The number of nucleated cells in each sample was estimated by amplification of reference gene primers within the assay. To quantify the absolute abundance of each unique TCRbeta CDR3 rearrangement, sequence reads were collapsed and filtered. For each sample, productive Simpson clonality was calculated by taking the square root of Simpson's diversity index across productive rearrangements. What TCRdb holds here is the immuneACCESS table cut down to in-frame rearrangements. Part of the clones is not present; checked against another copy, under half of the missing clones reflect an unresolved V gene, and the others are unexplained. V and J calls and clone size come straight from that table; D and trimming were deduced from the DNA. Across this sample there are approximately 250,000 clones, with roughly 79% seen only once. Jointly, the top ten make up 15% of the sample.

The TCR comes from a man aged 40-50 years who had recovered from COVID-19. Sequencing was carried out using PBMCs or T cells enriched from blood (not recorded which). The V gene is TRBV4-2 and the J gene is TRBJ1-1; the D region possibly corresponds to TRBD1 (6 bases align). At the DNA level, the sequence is TGTGCCAGCAGCCGGATTGACAGGCAAACTGAAGCTTTCTTT. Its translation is CASSRIDRQTEAFF.